The clone carrying this TCR beta chain showed up just once. These data are taken from a study of blood T cell repertoires in COVID-19. About the study: T cells, B-cell-depleted T cells, or PBMCs supplied cDNA or gDNA.

Clones were sequenced by immunoSEQ multiplex PCR, and TCRdb holds only the in-frame ones, with some missing. This table holds a few hundred thousand clones, 75% to 90% found once. The CDR3 totals 14 residues. Germline V gene data show CDR1 as LGHDT and CDR2 as YNNKEL (reference sequence). Deletions cut 7 bases from V and 0 bases from J, with 13 bases between. The receptor was derived from a woman aged 65 to 85 with acute or convalescent COVID-19. The V and J genes are TRBV3-1 (or the pseudogene TRBV3-2) and TRBJ2-7, with D uncertain. Sequenced input: peripheral blood. The CDR3 is CASTQSRSSYEQYF. The CDR3 nucleotides are TGTGCCAGCACGCAATCTAGGAGCTCCTACGAGCAGTACTTC.